There are a few counts of the clone carrying this T cell receptor beta chain. This sample is drawn from a study of PD-L1 blockade in urothelial cancer. Study overall: Starting around 2014, patients were given atezolizumab (1,200 mg intravenously every 3 weeks).

Synthetically made TCR analog templates were put into each PCR as spikes. Sequencing was performed with immunoSEQ multiplex PCR; in TCRdb, only in-frame clones are kept and a portion is missing. Among 43,000 or so clones listed, 65% to 85% were seen once. Time point reported: pretreatment peripheral blood. The cohort comprised individuals with locally advanced or metastatic urothelial carcinoma. From germline, CDR1 is KGHSH and CDR2 LQKENI. V lost 2 bases, J lost 0 bases, and 4 bases lay in between. CDR3 length: 13 amino acids. The sample was PBMCs, taken around atezolizumab (anti-PD-L1) treatment. The rearrangement uses TRBV18 and TRBJ1-1; D is unresolved. The TCR was taken from a man between 60 and 75 years old with urothelial cancer. CDR3 in amino acids: CASSPAMNTEAFF. DNA of the CDR3: TGTGCCAGCTCACCAGCTATGAACACTGAAGCTTTCTTT.